This entry concerns a single T cell receptor beta chain. Its target antigen remains unknown. Qualities for individual bases were not recorded, and no much larger clone is one base off. This entry comes from a study of T cells in localized non-small cell lung cancer (dated by TCRdb to 2018 to 2021). Concerning the study at large: Comparing tumors with uninvolved tumor-adjacent lungs, the study looked at the T cell repertoires of hundreds of patients with early-stage NSCLC. The cohort was made up of around 220 treatment-naive NSCLC patients whose localized lung tumors had been resected. Of the NSCLC patients, 120 to 150 were male and 85 to 110 were female, and the mean age was approximately 66 years. Overall results and qualifications from the work: The highest T cell clonality was observed in uninvolved tumor-adjacent lung, where clonality exceeded that of tumor, suggesting that antigenic responses were more focused in uninvolved tumor-adjacent lung. Because the study design was exploratory, TCR variables were selected using unadjusted p-values without false-discovery rate correction. Higher T cell density in blood was associated with longer overall survival, whereas higher clonality in adjacent lung was associated with shorter survival. Multi-region tumor sequencing was not performed, so intratumor heterogeneity could not be excluded. A median of approximately 62 of the top 100 tumor clones turned up in the paired uninvolved adjacent lung, and some 27 of those clones also ranked among the top 100 of that same adjacent lung.

At diagnosis, tumor, uninvolved tumor-adjacent lung and peripheral blood were collected and then preserved as a mix of FFPE and fresh-frozen material. For TCR repertoire profiling, blood samples were analyzed as peripheral blood mononuclear cells. TCR beta CDR3 regions were sequenced from DNA using the immunoSEQ Assay. On the study's bioinformatics: T cell density was computed as TCR beta template counts normalized to usable DNA estimated by amplifying housekeeping genes. Richness was estimated using the preseqR package, with extrapolation to 400,000 templates for PBMC samples and to 120,000 templates for tissue samples. Clonality was calculated as one minus Pielou's evenness. Differential abundance testing on productive amino-acid clonotypes, with a minimum total count of 5 and an alpha of 0.1, was used to identify tissue-enriched TCRs. The Jaccard Index and the Morisita Overlap Index were used to measure how much the repertoires overlapped between compartments. GLIPH grouped TCR beta CDR3s together with public tetramer-defined viral CDR3s, and a viral motif had to include at least three viral sequences and also show V-gene enrichment. As stored in TCRdb, this immuneACCESS dataset retains in-frame rearrangements with V and J assigned. A fraction of the clones does not appear; measured against another copy, unresolved V genes explain less than half of the discrepancy, and the remainder lacks a known reason. V and J calls and clone size are given by that table; D and trimming were obtained from the DNA. In this sample the table shows approximately 150,000 clones, 89% of which occur a single time. Over 1.5% of the sample lies in the top ten.

Taken from the germline V gene, the CDR1 and CDR2 loops are MNHEY and SVGAGI. The CDR3, from cysteine to phenylalanine, totals 15 residues. Left in the record is the CDR3 DNA by itself, 45 bases read in frame from the first base. The germline ends are 15 bases apart after V is trimmed by 6 bases and J by 3 bases. The sequence is built from TRBV6-5 and TRBJ1-5; the D region possibly corresponds to TRBD1 (5 bases align). Sequences were derived from peripheral blood, sampled before any cancer treatment. This TCR was recovered from a female donor older than 55 with stage I lung adenocarcinoma. The CDR3 has the sequence CASSPRDGNNQPQHF. The nucleotide sequence reads as follows: TGTGCCAGCAGCCCTAGGGACGGAAACAATCAGCCCCAGCATTTT.